This record covers a single T cell receptor (beta chain). Trimming took 4 bases from V and 9 from J; bases not matched to a gene: 9. CDR3 length: 15 amino acids. From germline, CDR1 is SGHNT and CDR2 YYREEE (reference sequence). This record belongs to a study of blood T cell repertoires in COVID-19. The table came from immunoSEQ multiplex PCR; TCRdb's copy has only in-frame clones and leaves some out. The sample comprises a few hundred thousand clones, 85% to 90% of which are singletons, and 1.5% to 2% rests with the top ten. Individuals aged about 18 to 90 years were recruited from 24 US areas. Grouping used clinical history reported by participants in a survey and questionnaire. Two negative PCRs, clearance, or symptom resolution had been documented for recovered Cohort 3 donors.

The rearrangement links TRBV5-4 to TRBJ2-1, with 11 nucleotides matching TRBD2. Sequencing used PBMCs or T cells enriched from blood (not recorded which). This receptor was obtained from a middle-aged woman who had recovered from COVID-19. CDR3 sequence: CASSREGTSGGEQFF. In DNA form, the CDR3 reads TGTGCCAGCAGCCGTGAGGGGACTAGCGGCGGTGAGCAGTTCTTC.